The next 5 T cell receptor beta chains were all read from a single sample in a study of T cell changes during pregnancy in multiple sclerosis. The protocol was immunoSEQ multiplex PCR, while the TCRdb copy is restricted to in-frame clones and leaves out a portion. The sample lists about 77,000 clones; about 93% were seen once. The sequencing here drew on peripheral blood, taken after pregnancy. Every receptor here comes from a female donor in good health, enrolled as a control in a pregnancy study.

The chain uses TRBV10-3 and TRBJ2-5, with TRBD1 identical over 7 bases. This CDR3 region has 15 residues. The ends lost 2 bases at V and 4 bases at J; junction bases unmatched: 7. CDR1 ENHRY and CDR2 SYGVKD come from the germline V gene. The CDR3 DNA follows: TGTGCCATCAGTGAGGGGCAGGGGGAAGTAGAGACCCAGTACTTC. Amino acids: CAISEGQGEVETQYF.

Only one count was recorded for this clone. The chain combines TRBV10-3 with TRBJ1-2, with D perhaps TRBD1 (5 bases). Trimming removed 3 bases at V and 4 bases at J, with 6 bases between. The CDR3 spans 12 residues. Germline loops: CDR1 ENHRY, CDR2 SYGVKD. CDR3 in DNA: TGTGCCATCAGTGACAGGGCCTATGGCTACACCTTC. Translating gives CAISDRAYGYTF.

The chain combines TRBV19 with TRBJ1-5; D is unresolved. The CDR3 totals 13 residues. CDR1 is LNHDA and CDR2 is SQIVND in the germline V gene (reference sequence). Between the trimmed V and J ends, which lost 7 bases and 0 bases, there was a span of 7 bases. CDR3 bases: TGTGCCAGTACTCTTTATAGCAATCAGCCCCAGCATTTT. Amino acids: CASTLYSNQPQHF.

CDR3 DNA sequence: TGTGCCAGCAGACGCGGGGCAGACGATTCTGGAAACACCATATATTTT. Amino acids: CASRRGADDSGNTIYF. The V and J genes are TRBV6-6 and TRBJ1-3, with D possibly TRBD1 on 5 matching bases. The CDR3 runs to 16 residues. The V gene lost 6 bases and the J gene lost 1 base, with 16 bases spanning the gap. The germline gives CDR1 MNHNY, CDR2 SVGAGI (reference sequence).

The chain has TRBV2 and TRBJ2-7, with D possibly TRBD1 on 5 matching bases. V was cut by 6 bases and J by 5 bases, with 14 bases left in between. CDR1 is SNHLY, CDR2 FYNNEI, per germline. This CDR3 has 13 amino acids. The CDR3 spells CASSRVDPDEQYF. CDR3 sequence (DNA): TGTGCCAGCAGCAGGGTCGACCCGGACGAGCAGTACTTC.